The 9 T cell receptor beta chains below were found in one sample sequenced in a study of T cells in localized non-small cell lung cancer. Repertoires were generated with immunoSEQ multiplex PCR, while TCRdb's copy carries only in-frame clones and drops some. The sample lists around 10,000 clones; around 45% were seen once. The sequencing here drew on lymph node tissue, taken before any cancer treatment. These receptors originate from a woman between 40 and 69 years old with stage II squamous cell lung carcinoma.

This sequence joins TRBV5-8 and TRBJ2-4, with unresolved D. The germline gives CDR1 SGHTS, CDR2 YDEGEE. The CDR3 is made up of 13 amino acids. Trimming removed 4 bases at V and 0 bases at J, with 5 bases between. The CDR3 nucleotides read TGTGCCAGCAGCCCTGTAGCCAAAAACATTCAGTACTTC. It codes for CASSPVAKNIQYF. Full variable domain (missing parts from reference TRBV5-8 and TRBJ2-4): EAGVTQSPTHLIKTRGQQATLRCSPISGHTSVYWYQQALGLGLQFLLWYDEGEERNRGNFPPRFSGRQFPNYSSELNVNALELEDSALYLCASSPVAKNIQYFGAGTRLSVL.

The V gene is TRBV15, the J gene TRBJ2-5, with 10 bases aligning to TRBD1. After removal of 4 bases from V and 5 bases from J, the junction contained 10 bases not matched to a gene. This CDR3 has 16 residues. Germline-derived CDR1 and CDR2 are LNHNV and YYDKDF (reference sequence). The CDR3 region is CATSTRDRGFFETQYF. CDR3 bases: TGTGCCACCAGCACCCGGGACAGGGGTTTTTTTGAGACCCAGTACTTC. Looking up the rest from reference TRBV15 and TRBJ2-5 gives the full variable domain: DAMVIQNPRYQVTQFGKPVTLSCSQTLNHNVMYWYQQKSSQAPKLLFHYYDKDFNNEADTPDNFQSRRPNTSFCFLDIRSPGLGDTAMYLCATSTRDRGFFETQYFGPGTRLLVL.

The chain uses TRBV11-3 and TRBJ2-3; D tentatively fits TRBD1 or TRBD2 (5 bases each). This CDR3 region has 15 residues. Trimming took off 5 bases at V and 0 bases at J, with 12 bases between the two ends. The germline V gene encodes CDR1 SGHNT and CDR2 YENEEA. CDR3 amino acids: CASSQADISTDTQYF. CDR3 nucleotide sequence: TGTGCCAGCAGCCAAGCGGACATTAGCACAGATACGCAGTATTTT.

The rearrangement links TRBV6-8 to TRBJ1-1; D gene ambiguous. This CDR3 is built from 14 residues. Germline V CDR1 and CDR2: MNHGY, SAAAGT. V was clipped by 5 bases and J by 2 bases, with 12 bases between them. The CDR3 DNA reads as TGTGCCAGCAGTGTTTCACCTGCCAACACTGAAGCTTTCTTT. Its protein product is CASSVSPANTEAFF.

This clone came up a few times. The CDR3 region is CASSSNSGRWNTEAFF. The CDR3 nucleotides read TGTGCCAGCAGCTCTAATTCGGGACGCTGGAACACTGAAGCTTTCTTT. The chain employs TRBV9 and TRBJ1-1; maybe TRBD1 (5 bases). The CDR3 contains 16 residues. Trimming stripped 4 bases from V and 1 base from J, with 17 bases between. CDR1 and CDR2 from the germline V gene are SGDLS and YYNGEE.

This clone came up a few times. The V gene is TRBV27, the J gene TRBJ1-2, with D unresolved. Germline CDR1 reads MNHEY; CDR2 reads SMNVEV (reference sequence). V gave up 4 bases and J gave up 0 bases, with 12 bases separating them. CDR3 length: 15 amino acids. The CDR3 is CASSWSGKANYGYTF. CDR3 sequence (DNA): TGTGCCAGCAGTTGGTCGGGCAAAGCTAACTATGGCTACACCTTC.

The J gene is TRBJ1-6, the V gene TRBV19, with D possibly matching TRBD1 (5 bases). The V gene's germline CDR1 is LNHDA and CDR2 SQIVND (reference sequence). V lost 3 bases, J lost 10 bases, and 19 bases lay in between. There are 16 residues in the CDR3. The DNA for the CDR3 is TGTGCCAGTAGTATCGGGACCCGGGCCACGGGATCACCCCTCCACTTT. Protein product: CASSIGTRATGSPLHF.

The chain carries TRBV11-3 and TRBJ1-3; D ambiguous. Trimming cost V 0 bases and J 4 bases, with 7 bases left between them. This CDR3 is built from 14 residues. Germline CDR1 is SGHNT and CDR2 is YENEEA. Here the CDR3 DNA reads TGTGCCAGCAGCTTAGATAAGACAGGAAACACCATATATTTT. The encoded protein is CASSLDKTGNTIYF.

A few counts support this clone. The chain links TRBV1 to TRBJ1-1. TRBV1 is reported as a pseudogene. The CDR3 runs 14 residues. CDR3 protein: CASSQGRGHTEAFF. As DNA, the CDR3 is TGCGCCAGCAGCCAAGGGCGGGGGCACACTGAAGCTTTCTTT.